The 29 T cell receptor beta chains below come from one sample, sequenced in a study of T cell clones after liver transplantation (dated by TCRdb to the late 2010s). Receptor amplification or capture employed the immunoSEQ multiplex PCR assay. This is the immuneACCESS table as TCRdb keeps it, with only in-frame sequences that have V and J called. A part of the clones is gone; compared with another copy, unresolved V genes explain less than half, and the rest is unexplained. Present in this sample are 65,000 to 70,000 clones, 80% to 95% of which were seen just once. Clones ranked in the top ten supply approximately 0.96% of the sample. Sequencing used CD4+ T cells from blood, obtained nearly 26 months after liver transplant. These TCRs come from a human patient who received a liver transplant. After a transplant, certain T cells may trace back to the graft donor.

The chain joins TRBV7-2 to TRBJ2-5; 8 bases agree with TRBD2. Germline CDR1 reads SGHTA; CDR2 reads FQGNSA. The CDR3 has 16 residues. V gave up 2 bases and J gave up 4 bases; unmatched junction bases: 9. As DNA, the CDR3 is TGTGCCAGCAGCTTAATAAGCGGGAGCGGAGGAGAGACCCAGTACTTC. Translation: CASSLISGSGGETQYF.

The J gene is TRBJ1-1, the V gene TRBV6-1; D call uncertain. CDR1 is MNHNS, CDR2 SASEGT, per germline. Between the trimmed V and J ends, which lost 5 bases and 4 bases, there was a span of 11 bases. This CDR3 is built from 13 residues. CDR3 region: CASSRTAATEAFF. The CDR3 DNA sequence: TGTGCCAGCAGTCGGACGGCGGCCACTGAAGCTTTCTTT.

The rearrangement joins TRBV29-1 to TRBJ2-7; tentatively, D is TRBD2 (5 bases). CDR3 length: 13 amino acids. V lost 7 bases and J lost 3, with 16 bases in between. Germline loops: CDR1 SQVTM, CDR2 ANQGSEA. This chain's CDR3 is CSGRTGNGYEQYF. The CDR3 DNA reads as TGCAGCGGCCGAACCGGGAATGGCTACGAGCAGTACTTC.

The V and J genes are TRBV30 and TRBJ2-3, with D hard to call. The V end was cut by 5 bases, the J end by 6 bases, with 9 bases between. The germline gives CDR1 GTSNPN, CDR2 SVGIG (reference sequence). The length of the CDR3 is 11 residues. CDR3 DNA sequence: TGTGCCTGGGCCCCAGGTGATACGCAGTATTTT. This sequence encodes CAWAPGDTQYF.

This clone was counted between two and nine times. The same CDR3 can be traced to other DNA sequences in this sample. V is TRBV9 and J is TRBJ1-2; D may be TRBD1 (6 bases). CDR1 and CDR2 (germline): SGDLS, YYNGEE. The CDR3 consists of 13 residues. Trimming pared 5 bases from V and 2 bases from J, leaving 10 bases between. CDR3 sequence reads: CASSPDRNYGYTF. The DNA for the CDR3 is TGTGCCAGCAGTCCCGACAGGAACTATGGCTACACCTTC.

The V gene is TRBV5-1, the J gene TRBJ2-5; 7 nucleotides match TRBD1. V dropped 5 bases and J dropped 5; count of bases not matched to a gene: 9. The CDR3 has 14 residues. CDR1 and CDR2 from the germline V gene are SGHRS and YFSETQ. The CDR3 sequence: CASRLRGGAETQYF. The CDR3, as DNA: TGCGCCAGCAGATTGAGAGGGGGCGCGGAGACCCAGTACTTC.

The J gene is TRBJ1-4, the V gene TRBV19; D is ambiguous. Trimming took 6 bases from V and 8 from J, leaving 13 bases between them. The length of the CDR3 is 13 residues. Germline V CDR1 and CDR2: LNHDA, SQIVND (reference sequence). The CDR3 sequence: CASRLTRGEKLFF. CDR3 DNA sequence: TGTGCCAGTAGACTGACACGAGGAGAAAAACTGTTTTTT.

The J gene is TRBJ1-5, the V gene TRBV30, with D possibly TRBD1 on 6 matching bases. Trimming took off 3 bases at V and 0 bases at J, with 18 bases between the two ends. There are 17 residues in the CDR3. Germline V lookup: CDR1 GTSNPN, CDR2 SVGIG (reference sequence). The DNA for the CDR3 is TGTGCCTGGAGCCAACCGGGCGGGGGGGCTAGCAATCAGCCCCAGCATTTT. Amino acid sequence: CAWSQPGGGASNQPQHF.

The chain uses TRBV5-1 and TRBJ2-3, with D perhaps TRBD1 or TRBD2 (5 bases each). The germline V gene has CDR1 SGHRS and CDR2 YFSETQ. This CDR3 spans 14 amino acids. The V gene lost 0 bases and the J gene lost 4 bases, with 9 bases spanning the gap. The CDR3 protein is CASSLDLGADTQYF. In DNA form, the CDR3 reads TGCGCCAGCAGCTTGGATCTGGGGGCAGATACGCAGTATTTT.

This sequence joins TRBV6-1 and TRBJ1-5; D unclear. Germline assignment: CDR1 MNHNS and CDR2 SASEGT. This CDR3 comprises 16 residues. V gave up 1 base and J gave up 5 bases, with 15 bases separating them. CDR3: CASSEGGSGTYQPQHF. In DNA form, the CDR3 reads TGTGCCAGCAGTGAAGGAGGTTCGGGCACCTATCAGCCCCAGCATTTT.

DNA of the CDR3: TGTGCAAGTCGCCAAAAAAGTCAGGCGGGGAAGACCTACAATGAGCAGTTCTTC. It specifies CASRQKSQAGKTYNEQFF. The chain recombines TRBV12-2 with TRBJ2-1; the DNA was not used to check the table's D call, TRBD2. TRBV12-2 counts as a pseudogene. This CDR3 has 18 amino acids.

The CDR3 DNA reads as TGCGCCAGCAGCTTGCGCTACGAGCAGTACTTC. Protein product: CASSLRYEQYF. The chain couples TRBV5-1 to TRBJ2-7; no reliable D call. CDR1 and CDR2 (germline): SGHRS, YFSETQ. There are 11 residues in the CDR3. V lost 1 base and J 3 bases, leaving 2 bases between the germline ends.

The chain carries TRBV6-4 and TRBJ1-2; possible D gene TRBD1, 6 bases. V was shortened by 4 bases and J by 5 bases, with 14 bases between the two germline ends. Germline values: CDR1 MRHNA, CDR2 SNTAGT. The CDR3 has 14 residues. CDR3 residues: CASSAGAWDYGYTF. CDR3 DNA: TGTGCCAGCAGTGCGGGGGCCTGGGATTATGGCTACACCTTC.

The V gene is TRBV11-3, the J gene TRBJ2-4, with 8 bases lining up with TRBD1. Looked up from germline, CDR1 is SGHNT and CDR2 is YENEEA. Unmatched junction bases numbered 7, after V lost 4 bases and J lost 8 bases. The CDR3 is 14 amino acids. CDR3 DNA: TGTGCCAGCAGCTACGGACAGGGTGGAGACATTCAGTACTTC. This encodes CASSYGQGGDIQYF.

The genes are TRBV6-5 and TRBJ2-1; 9 nucleotides line up with TRBD2. Germline V gene sequence: CDR1 MNHEY, CDR2 SVGAGI. The length of the CDR3 is 16 residues. Trimming at V came to 0 bases and at J to 12 bases, leaving 12 bases not matched to a gene. CDR3 sequence reads: CASSYSGGRAVSGQFF. In DNA form, the CDR3 reads TGTGCCAGCAGTTACTCAGGCGGGAGGGCCGTATCCGGGCAGTTCTTC.

This chain joins TRBV7-3 and TRBJ2-6, with a tentative D call TRBD2 (5 bases). The germline V gene encodes CDR1 SGHTA and CDR2 FQGTGA. V gave up 6 bases and J gave up 2 bases, with 11 bases separating them. The CDR3 loop spans 15 amino acids. CDR3 loop: CASSEGSAGANVLTF. CDR3 DNA sequence: TGTGCCAGCAGTGAGGGAAGTGCTGGGGCCAACGTCCTGACTTTC.

The chain recombines TRBV29-1 with TRBJ2-7, with 9 bases lining up with TRBD1. With 3 bases clipped from V and 6 bases from J, the junction kept 3 bases outside the gene matches. The CDR3 is 12 amino acids. Per germline, CDR1 SQVTM and CDR2 ANQGSEA. CDR3 amino acids: CSVDTGGAEQYF. For the CDR3, the DNA is TGCAGCGTTGATACAGGGGGCGCCGAGCAGTACTTC.

The gene calls are TRBV4-2 and TRBJ2-2; TRBD2 aligns across 7 bases. Looked up from germline, CDR1 is LGHNA and CDR2 is YNFKEQ. The length of the CDR3 is 16 residues. Trimming removed 0 bases from V and 5 bases from J; junction bases left unmatched: 6. CDR3 in DNA: TGTGCCAGCAGCCAAGATTGGCTAGCGGTTACCGGGGAGCTGTTTTTT. It specifies CASSQDWLAVTGELFF.

This chain links TRBV5-1 with TRBJ2-7, with TRBD2 identical over 12 bases. The junction had 13 bases not matched to a gene; V was cut back by 4 bases and J by 2 bases. Germline lookup yields CDR1 SGHRS and CDR2 YFSETQ. CDR3 length equals 18 residues. Here the CDR3 DNA reads TGCGCCAGCAGCGGGTTTCTAGCGGGAGGGATTTTAGCCTACGAGCAGTACTTC. Its translation: CASSGFLAGGILAYEQYF.

The rearrangement links TRBV6-5 to TRBJ1-4; 8 bases align to TRBD1. This CDR3 comprises 15 residues. Germline CDR1 reads MNHEY; CDR2 reads SVGAGI. After removal of 2 bases from V and 6 bases from J, the junction contained 5 bases not matched to a gene. The CDR3 spells CASSYKDRVDEKLFF. In DNA form, the CDR3 reads TGTGCCAGCAGTTACAAGGACAGGGTGGATGAAAAACTGTTTTTT.

The V gene is TRBV7-9, the J gene TRBJ2-1, with TRBD2 matching over 9 bases. There are 15 residues in the CDR3. J gave up 9 bases and V 1 base, and 7 bases lay outside the gene matches. Germline assignment: CDR1 SEHNR and CDR2 FQNEAQ (reference sequence). As DNA, the CDR3 is TGTGCCAGCAGCTTAGGATTAGCGGGAGCGAGTGAGCAGTTCTTC. Encoded protein: CASSLGLAGASEQFF.

The J gene is TRBJ1-1, the V gene TRBV5-8, with D perhaps TRBD1 (6 bases). V lost 4 bases and J lost 2, with 12 bases in between. Germline V CDR1 and CDR2: SGHTS, YDEGEE. The length of the CDR3 is 14 residues. CDR3 residues: CASSPRTVNTEAFF. DNA of the CDR3: TGTGCCAGCAGCCCGCGGACAGTCAACACTGAAGCTTTCTTT.

The V gene is TRBV19, the J gene TRBJ1-1; no clear D. This CDR3 has 12 residues. Trimming took off 5 bases at V and 0 bases at J, with 4 bases between the two ends. CDR1 is LNHDA and CDR2 is SQIVND in the germline V gene (reference sequence). DNA for the CDR3: TGTGCCAGTAGTTGGATGAACACTGAAGCTTTCTTT. This sequence encodes CASSWMNTEAFF.

The V and J genes are TRBV29-1 and TRBJ2-3, with 13 bases matching TRBD2. The V gene's germline CDR1 is SQVTM and CDR2 ANQGSEA. This CDR3 comprises 14 residues. With 6 bases clipped from V and 5 bases from J, the junction kept 5 bases outside the gene matches. Here the CDR3 DNA reads TGCAGCGTGGACGGACTAGCGGGAGTAGATACGCAGTATTTT. Its translation: CSVDGLAGVDTQYF.

The genes are TRBV18 and TRBJ1-1, with D possibly TRBD1 on 5 matching bases. Germline V gene lookup returns CDR1 KGHSH and CDR2 LQKENI. The CDR3 has 14 amino acids. Trimming left V 2 bases short and J 8 bases short, with 15 bases between. CDR3 loop: CASSPDLGDKEAFF. As DNA, the CDR3 is TGTGCCAGCTCACCAGATTTAGGGGATAAAGAAGCTTTCTTT.

The chain links TRBV5-1 to TRBJ2-3; no reliable D call. The CDR3 has 14 amino acids. The V end lost 4 bases, the J end lost 7 bases, and 16 bases lay between the germline ends. The germline V gene encodes CDR1 SGHRS and CDR2 YFSETQ. The CDR3 sequence is CASSLTTASYTQYF. DNA for the CDR3: TGCGCCAGCAGCCTAACAACGGCGAGCTATACGCAGTATTTT.

The rearrangement links TRBV9 to TRBJ2-2; D call uncertain. Germline lookup yields CDR1 SGDLS and CDR2 YYNGEE. Trimming cost V 4 bases and J 6 bases, with 7 bases left between them. The CDR3 sequence is 12 residues long. CDR3 sequence reads: CASSQGPGELFF. CDR3 in DNA: TGTGCCAGCAGCCAAGGGCCCGGGGAGCTGTTTTTT.

The J gene is TRBJ2-2, the V gene TRBV27; 8 bases map to TRBD1. V lost 6 bases to trimming and J lost 3 bases; unmatched junction nucleotides: 3. CDR1 and CDR2 (germline): MNHEY, SMNVEV (reference sequence). CDR3 length equals 14 residues. The CDR3 DNA is TGTGCCAGCAGGAGGACAGGGTACACCGGGGAGCTGTTTTTT. This sequence encodes CASRRTGYTGELFF.

The rearrangement uses TRBV5-1 and TRBJ2-1; D not resolved. The CDR3 is made up of 16 amino acids. Trimming left V 2 bases short and J 4 bases short, with 16 bases between. Germline V gene sequence: CDR1 SGHRS, CDR2 YFSETQ. The CDR3 region is CASSFLLGNPYNEQFF. For the CDR3, the DNA is TGCGCCAGCAGCTTTCTGCTTGGCAATCCTTACAATGAGCAGTTCTTC.